This T cell receptor (beta chain) was observed in a study of cytomegalovirus exposure and HLA in healthy donors. Germline CDR1 and CDR2: SGHTA and FQGTGA. The CDR3 sequence is 16 residues long. Trimming at V came to 1 base and at J to 4 bases, leaving 9 bases not matched to a gene. Assay used: immunoSEQ multiplex PCR; TCRdb lists only in-frame clones, some missing. The sample lists tens of thousands of clones, around 89% occurring once. The TCR was taken from a woman under 30 in good health and CMV-seronegative. The chain links TRBV7-3 to TRBJ2-5; TRBD2 aligns across 7 bases. Sequencing was carried out using PBMCs. The CDR3 sequence is CASSLIGRGSLETQYF. DNA of the CDR3: TGTGCCAGCAGCTTAATTGGGCGGGGGTCGCTAGAGACCCAGTACTTC.